The rows below give T cell receptor beta chains drawn from one sample of a study of blood T cell repertoires in COVID-19. Clones were sequenced by immunoSEQ multiplex PCR, and TCRdb holds only the in-frame ones, with some missing. The sample yields approximately 300,000 clones, roughly 89% seen once. Sequenced sample: peripheral blood. Every receptor here comes from a middle-aged woman with COVID-19, enrolled during active disease. Each CDR3 is given with its conserved first and last residue. Part of the rows lack a size; the others show once, few, many or a class for expanded clones.

clone size	V gene	J gene	CDR3 length	CDR3 protein
-	TRBV4-3	TRBJ2-3	16	CASSQDPGKPADTQYF
-	TRBV7-2	TRBJ2-1	14	CASSQGGSYNEQFF
-	TRBV19	TRBJ1-1	17	CASRPTGGRGLNTEAFF
-	TRBV3-1/TRBV3-2	TRBJ2-7	12	CASSQRSYEQYF
once	TRBV5-4	TRBJ2-7	15	CASSLRASGGNEQYF
-	TRBV14	TRBJ2-1	18	CASSSRRGPYPTYNEQFF
-	TRBV28	TRBJ1-1	12	CASSFKRTEAFF
-	TRBV7-9	TRBJ1-1	14	CASSFQGGNTEAFF
once	TRBV19	TRBJ2-1	15	CASRGTIVGYNEQFF
-	TRBV5-1	TRBJ2-3	12	CASRRTADTQYF
-	TRBV7-2	TRBJ2-5	16	CASSPSAGLARETQYF
-	TRBV28	TRBJ2-7	14	CASSDKQGWYEQYF
-	TRBV6-5	TRBJ2-2	15	CASSYWGPNTGELFF
-	TRBV6-2/TRBV6-3	TRBJ2-5	16	CASSPIAGGYQETQYF
-	TRBV9	TRBJ2-1	13	CASSPGGSDEQFF
-	TRBV2	TRBJ1-5	14	CASSESTGGQPQHF
-	TRBV7-9	TRBJ1-1	13	CASSSEYRDRAFF
-	TRBV3-1/TRBV3-2	TRBJ2-1	19	CASSQVLAGTLSSYNEQFF
-	TRBV27	TRBJ1-1	15	CASSLLGAAKNEAFF
once	TRBV19	TRBJ2-3	14	CASSTRTGSYTQYF
-	TRBV3-1/TRBV3-2	TRBJ2-3	16	CASSLGRGAVKDTQYF
-	TRBV5-4	TRBJ1-2	15	CASSSRTGGFYGYTF
-	TRBV6-2/TRBV6-3	TRBJ2-5	12	CASSWLEETQYF
-	TRBV7-9	TRBJ1-6	14	CASSPRGIGSPLHF
few	TRBV7-6	TRBJ2-2	18	CASSSPLDRRGGTGELFF
-	TRBV7-6	TRBJ1-5	17	CASSPSRGPGGNQPQHF
-	TRBV7-3	TRBJ1-4	15	CASSSQGSANEKLFF
-	TRBV7-2	TRBJ1-2	14	CASSLGTGGYGYTF
-	TRBV28	TRBJ2-1	14	CASTNQGSYNEQFF
-	TRBV7-2	TRBJ2-5	15	CASSFAGTGLETQYF
-	TRBV7-3	TRBJ2-4	15	CASSPTGVSGSIQYF
-	TRBV19	TRBJ1-5	14	CASSMRGSNQPQHF
-	TRBV6-4	TRBJ1-6	14	CASSDSGGNSPLHF
-	TRBV28	TRBJ1-1	15	CASSFTGGRNTEAFF
-	TRBV5-1	TRBJ2-2	15	CASSPTGGVAGELFF
-	TRBV19	TRBJ1-1	16	CASHPGFPAGNTEAFF
-	TRBV18	TRBJ2-4	17	CASSPPGGQRAKNIQYF
-	TRBV18	TRBJ1-1	20	CASSPPSTQGVPSVNTEAFF
-	TRBV28	TRBJ2-2	16	CASSLTGGTNTGELFF
once	TRBV7-8	TRBJ2-1	12	CASSSYYMEQFF
few	TRBV6-5	TRBJ2-7	13	CASSYATSDEQYF
-	TRBV9	TRBJ2-1	13	CASSSHRVDEQFF
once	TRBV6-4	TRBJ1-3	17	CASSLPLQGIVGNTIYF
-	TRBV4-3	TRBJ2-1	14	CASSQDHVAREQFF
-	TRBV6-5	TRBJ2-3	13	CASSYREGDTQYF
-	TRBV28	TRBJ1-5	15	CASSFGTGFNQPQHF